The rows below give T cell receptor beta chains drawn from one sample of a study of blood T cell repertoires in COVID-19. Profiling relied on immunoSEQ multiplex PCR, and the TCRdb table lists in-frame clones only, not all of them. The table lists 90,000 to 130,000 clones, 88% of them singletons, with over 3% in the top ten. Sequencing was done on a sample of peripheral blood. These receptors were taken from a woman aged 50 to 60 with acute or convalescent COVID-19. CDR3s include the opening cysteine and the closing phenylalanine or tryptophan. Each record gives: J gene, D gene, V gene, clone size, CDR3 protein, CDR3 DNA. A D gene is named only where the DNA matches it firmly. Clone size, where shown, is once, few, many, or a class for clones that have expanded.

TRBJ1-1 . TRBV25-1 . CASNGEQGRGTEAFF TGTGCCAGCAATGGCGAGCAGGGGAGAGGCACTGAAGCTTTCTTT
TRBJ1-2 . TRBV6-5 . CASSPEWGLRGYTF TGTGCCAGCAGCCCCGAGTGGGGGCTTCGTGGCTACACCTTC
TRBJ2-2 TRBD1 TRBV7-9 once CASSPHRDRGGSGELFF TGTGCCAGCAGCCCGCACCGGGACAGGGGGGGATCCGGGGAGCTGTTTTTT
TRBJ2-1 TRBD2 TRBV18 . CASSPLTSASYNEQFF TGTGCCAGCTCCCCTCTGACTAGCGCTTCCTACAATGAGCAGTTCTTC
TRBJ2-2 . TRBV24-1 once CATSDPRGDGFTNTGELFF TGTGCCACCAGTGACCCACGGGGAGATGGCTTTACGAACACCGGGGAGCTGTTTTTT
TRBJ2-5 TRBD1 TRBV11-2 . CASSREGTVQETQYF TGTGCCAGCAGCCGAGAAGGGACAGTCCAAGAGACCCAGTACTTC
TRBJ2-3 TRBD2 TRBV7-9 . CASSLGTSGTDTQYF TGTGCCAGCAGCTTAGGTACTAGCGGCACAGATACGCAGTATTTT
TRBJ2-3 TRBD2 TRBV11-3 . CASSFSAGLVADTQYF TGTGCCAGCAGCTTTTCTGCTGGACTAGTCGCAGATACGCAGTATTTT
TRBJ1-3 . TRBV18 . CASSLYAGTPSSGNTIYF TGTGCCAGCTCACTGTACGCCGGGACACCTAGCTCTGGAAACACCATATATTTT
TRBJ1-1 TRBD1 TRBV18 few CASSAQGALLNTEAFF TGTGCCAGCTCAGCACAGGGGGCGCTTCTTAACACTGAAGCTTTCTTT
TRBJ2-1 TRBD2 TRBV18 few CASSQIAGGPREQFF TGTGCCAGCTCACAAATAGCGGGAGGGCCCCGTGAGCAGTTCTTC
TRBJ2-1 . TRBV28 once CASSLGGPYNEQFF TGTGCCAGCAGTTTGGGGGGACCCTACAATGAGCAGTTCTTC
TRBJ1-5 TRBD1 TRBV6-5 . CASSLGQEDGQPQHF TGTGCCAGCAGTTTGGGACAGGAGGATGGTCAGCCCCAGCATTTT
TRBJ2-3 TRBD2 TRBV10-1 . CASSGLAGGPTDTQYF TGCGCCAGCAGTGGGCTAGCGGGAGGACCCACAGATACGCAGTATTTT
TRBJ1-1 TRBD1 TRBV20-1 once CSASSVPLRTGKSEAFF TGCAGTGCTAGTTCTGTCCCTCTCCGGACAGGCAAATCTGAAGCTTTCTTT
TRBJ2-3 . TRBV28 . CASTNSGFSTDTQYF TGTGCCAGCACCAACTCGGGGTTTAGCACAGATACGCAGTATTTT
TRBJ1-2 . TRBV11-2 few CAIPSWGDYGYTF TGTGCCATTCCCTCGTGGGGGGACTATGGCTACACCTTC
TRBJ1-1 . TRBV30 . CAWSEGHPNTEAFF TGTGCCTGGAGCGAGGGACACCCGAACACTGAAGCTTTCTTT
TRBJ1-1 . TRBV7-2 . CASSLGRWNTEAFF TGTGCCAGCAGCTTAGGCAGGTGGAACACTGAAGCTTTCTTT
TRBJ2-1 TRBD1 TRBV30 . CAWSSGGSYNEQFF TGTGCCTGGAGTTCAGGGGGCTCCTACAATGAGCAGTTCTTC
TRBJ2-5 TRBD2 TRBV11-2 . CASSTGVLLASQETQYF TGTGCCAGCAGCACGGGGGTCTTACTAGCGTCTCAAGAGACCCAGTACTTC
TRBJ2-7 TRBD2 TRBV3-1/TRBV3-2 . CASSPKVLAGITYEQYF TGTGCCAGCAGCCCAAAGGTCCTAGCGGGGATAACCTACGAGCAGTACTTC
TRBJ2-3 TRBD2 TRBV5-1 . CASSLKTSGRGTDTQYF TGCGCCAGCAGCTTAAAGACTAGCGGGAGAGGGACAGATACGCAGTATTTT
TRBJ2-1 . TRBV2 . CASSEDIAAYNEQFF TGTGCCAGCAGTGAAGACATAGCGGCCTACAATGAGCAGTTCTTC
TRBJ1-4 . TRBV11-3 . CASSSSATNEKLFF TGTGCCAGCAGCAGTTCGGCAACTAATGAAAAACTGTTTTTT
TRBJ1-4 . TRBV7-6 . CASSLNQGGSEKLFF TGTGCCAGCAGCTTAAACCAGGGCGGAAGTGAAAAACTGTTTTTT
TRBJ2-1 TRBD2 TRBV28 . CASSFPGLAVGNEQFF TGTGCCAGCAGTTTCCCGGGACTAGCGGTCGGCAATGAGCAGTTCTTC
TRBJ1-2 TRBD1 TRBV3-1/TRBV3-2 . CASSPSDRGGSYGYTF TGTGCCAGCAGCCCCAGCGACAGGGGAGGCTCCTATGGCTACACCTTC
TRBJ2-3 TRBD2 TRBV11-1 once CASSLGTSGITDTQYF TGTGCCAGCAGCCTTGGGACTAGCGGGATAACAGATACGCAGTATTTT
TRBJ2-4 . TRBV7-2 . CASTTPEGAPSIQYF TGTGCCAGCACAACCCCGGAGGGGGCGCCTTCCATTCAGTACTTC
TRBJ1-1 TRBD1 TRBV4-1 many CASTQGASEAFF TGCGCCAGCACACAGGGGGCGAGTGAAGCTTTCTTT
TRBJ2-3 TRBD1 TRBV5-1 . CASSLSAGGRDTQYF TGCGCCAGCAGCTTGAGCGCAGGGGGCAGAGATACGCAGTATTTT
TRBJ2-1 TRBD2 TRBV25-1 . CASRETGLAASYNEQFF TGTGCCAGCAGGGAAACCGGACTAGCGGCCTCCTACAATGAGCAGTTCTTC
TRBJ1-5 . TRBV19 . CASRQGHSNQPQHF TGTGCCAGTAGACAGGGACATAGCAATCAGCCCCAGCATTTT
TRBJ2-3 TRBD1 TRBV5-1 . CASRQSTGPTDTQYF TGCGCCAGCAGACAATCGACAGGGCCCACAGATACGCAGTATTTT
TRBJ1-2 . TRBV7-8 . CASSLVSYSNYGYTF TGTGCCAGCAGCTTAGTTTCGTATTCCAACTATGGCTACACCTTC
TRBJ1-6 . TRBV5-1 . CASSLKGDNSPLHF TGCGCCAGCAGCTTGAAGGGGGATAATTCACCCCTCCACTTT
TRBJ1-1 TRBD1 TRBV13 . CASSPQLGDRGGGTEAFF TGTGCCAGCAGCCCTCAGTTGGGGGACAGGGGGGGTGGCACTGAAGCTTTCTTT
TRBJ1-1 . TRBV12-3/TRBV12-4 . CATTHPAGRAFF TGTGCCACTACCCACCCGGCAGGAAGGGCTTTCTTT
TRBJ2-5 . TRBV9 . CASSVGDYQETQYF TGTGCCAGCAGCGTAGGCGATTACCAAGAGACCCAGTACTTC
TRBJ2-3 TRBD1 TRBV9 . CASSFPGGTQYF TGTGCCAGCAGCTTCCCAGGGGGTACGCAGTATTTT
TRBJ2-2 TRBD2 TRBV6-4 . CASSDFPSGANTGELFF TGTGCCAGCAGTGACTTCCCTAGCGGGGCTAACACCGGGGAGCTGTTTTTT
TRBJ2-3 TRBD2 TRBV5-6 once CASSLGGTTYTDTQYF TGTGCCAGCAGCTTGGGGGGGACTACATACACAGATACGCAGTATTTT
TRBJ2-2 TRBD2 TRBV7-6 few CASSLAGRATGELFF TGTGCCAGCAGCTTAGCCGGGAGGGCCACCGGGGAGCTGTTTTTT
TRBJ1-5 TRBD1 TRBV24-1 once CATSDQTGGRQPQHF TGTGCCACCAGTGATCAGACAGGGGGTAGGCAGCCCCAGCATTTT
TRBJ1-2 TRBD1 TRBV9 . CASSVGQGRDGYTF TGTGCCAGCAGCGTTGGACAGGGTCGGGATGGCTACACCTTC
TRBJ2-2 . TRBV28 . CASRFPGNTGELFF TGTGCCAGCAGATTTCCAGGAAACACCGGGGAGCTGTTTTTT
TRBJ1-5 . TRBV15 . CATSKGGDQPQHF TGTGCCACCAGCAAAGGGGGGGATCAGCCCCAGCATTTT